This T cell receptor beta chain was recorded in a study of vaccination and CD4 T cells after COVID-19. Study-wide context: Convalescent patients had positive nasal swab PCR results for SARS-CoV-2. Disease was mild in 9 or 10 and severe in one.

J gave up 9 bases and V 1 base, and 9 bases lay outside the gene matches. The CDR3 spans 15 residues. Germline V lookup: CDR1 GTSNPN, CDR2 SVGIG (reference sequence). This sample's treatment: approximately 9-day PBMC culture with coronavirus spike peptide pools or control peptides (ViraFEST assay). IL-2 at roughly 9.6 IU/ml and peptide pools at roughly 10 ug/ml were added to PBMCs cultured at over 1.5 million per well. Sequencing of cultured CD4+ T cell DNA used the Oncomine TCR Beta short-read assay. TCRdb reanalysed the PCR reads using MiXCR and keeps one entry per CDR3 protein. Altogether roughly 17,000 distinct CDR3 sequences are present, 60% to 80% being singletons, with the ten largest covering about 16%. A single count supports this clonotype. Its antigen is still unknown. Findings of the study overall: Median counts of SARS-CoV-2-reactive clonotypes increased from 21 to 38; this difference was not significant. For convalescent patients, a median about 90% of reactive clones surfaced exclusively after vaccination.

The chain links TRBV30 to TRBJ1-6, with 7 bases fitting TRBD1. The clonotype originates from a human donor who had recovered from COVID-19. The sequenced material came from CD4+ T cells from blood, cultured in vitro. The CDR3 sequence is CAWSAPGTVGSPLHF. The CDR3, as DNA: TGTGCCTGGAGTGCCCCCGGGACAGTGGGTTCACCCCTCCACTTT.